This T cell receptor (beta chain) was profiled in a study of monozygotic twins with inflammatory bowel disease. Study results and caveats: Variability may have been added to patient repertoires by differing immunosuppressive treatments. The study found lower TCRbeta diversity (inverse Simpson) in IBD patients than in healthy co-twins. Among T cells, the various subtypes were not distinguishable.

cDNA for TCRalpha and TCRbeta was amplified by nested PCRs of about 17 then 8 to 10 cycles. No DNA is given; TCRdb re-called the 5' RACE reads and lists each CDR3 protein once. The table lists 400,000 to 500,000 distinct CDR3 sequences, with roughly 2.5% in the top ten. Worth noting for this clonotype: Antigen unknown.

The CDR3 is 15 residues long. CDR1 and CDR2 from the germline V gene are MNHEY and SMNVEV (reference sequence). The receptor was derived from a human donor with ulcerative colitis or Crohn's disease, or a healthy co-twin of an affected twin (not recorded which). Sequenced material: blood. V usage is TRBV27 and J usage is TRBJ1-5; the TCRdb D gene call, TRBD1, has no DNA to confirm it. The chain's CDR3 is CASSFSDRGNQPQHF.